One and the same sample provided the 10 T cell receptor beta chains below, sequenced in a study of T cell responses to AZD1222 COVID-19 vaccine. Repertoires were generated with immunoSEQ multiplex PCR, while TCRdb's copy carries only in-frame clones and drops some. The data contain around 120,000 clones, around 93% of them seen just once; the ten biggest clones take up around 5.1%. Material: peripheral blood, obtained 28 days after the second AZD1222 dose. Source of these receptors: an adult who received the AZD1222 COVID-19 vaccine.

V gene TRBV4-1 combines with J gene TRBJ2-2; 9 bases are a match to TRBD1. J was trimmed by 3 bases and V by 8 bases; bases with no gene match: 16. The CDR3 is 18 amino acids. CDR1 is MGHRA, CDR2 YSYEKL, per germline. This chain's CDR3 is CASGTRPGQGRDTGELFF. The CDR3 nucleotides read TGCGCCAGCGGGACCCGACCGGGACAGGGAAGGGACACCGGGGAGCTGTTTTTT.

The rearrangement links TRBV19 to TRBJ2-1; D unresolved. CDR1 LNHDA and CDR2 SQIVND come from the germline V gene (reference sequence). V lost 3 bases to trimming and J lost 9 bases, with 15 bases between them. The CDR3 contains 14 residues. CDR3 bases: TGTGCCAGTAGTATGCCTAGGTATGGCAGTGAGCAGTTCTTC. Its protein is CASSMPRYGSEQFF.

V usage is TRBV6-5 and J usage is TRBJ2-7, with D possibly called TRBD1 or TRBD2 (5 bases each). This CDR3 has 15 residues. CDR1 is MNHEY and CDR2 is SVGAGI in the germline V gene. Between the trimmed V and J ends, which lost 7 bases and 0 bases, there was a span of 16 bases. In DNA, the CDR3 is TGTGCCAGCATGGGTGGGGTCGGGGCCTCCTACGAGCAGTACTTC. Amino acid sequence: CASMGGVGASYEQYF.

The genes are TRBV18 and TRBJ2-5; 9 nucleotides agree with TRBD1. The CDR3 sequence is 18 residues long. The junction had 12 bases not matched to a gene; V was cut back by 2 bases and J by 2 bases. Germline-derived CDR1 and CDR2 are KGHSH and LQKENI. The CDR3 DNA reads TGTGCCAGCTCACCAAGGTTGACAGGGGGTCTGGATCAAGAGACCCAGTACTTC. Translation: CASSPRLTGGLDQETQYF.

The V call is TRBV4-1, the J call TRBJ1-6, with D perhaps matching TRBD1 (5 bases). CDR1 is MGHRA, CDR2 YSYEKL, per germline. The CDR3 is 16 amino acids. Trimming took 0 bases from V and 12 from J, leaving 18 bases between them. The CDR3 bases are TGCGCCAGCAGCCAAGATCTAATCAGGGAGAAGGAACCCCTCCACTTT. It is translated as CASSQDLIREKEPLHF.

CDR3 sequence: CASSGTVGVNIQYF. As DNA, the CDR3 is TGTGCCAGTAGCGGGACAGTTGGGGTAAACATTCAGTACTTC. This rearrangement joins TRBV19 to TRBJ2-4; TRBD1 agrees at 7 bases. The germline V gene has CDR1 LNHDA and CDR2 SQIVND (reference sequence). The CDR3 consists of 14 residues. V was pared by 6 bases and J by 6 bases, with 8 bases of the junction left unmatched.

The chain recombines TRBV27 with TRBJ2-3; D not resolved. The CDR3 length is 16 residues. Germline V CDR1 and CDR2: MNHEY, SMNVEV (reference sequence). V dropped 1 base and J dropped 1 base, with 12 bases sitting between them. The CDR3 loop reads CASSLWPRRRTDTQYF. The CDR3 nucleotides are TGTGCCAGCAGTTTATGGCCCCGGAGACGCACAGATACGCAGTATTTT.

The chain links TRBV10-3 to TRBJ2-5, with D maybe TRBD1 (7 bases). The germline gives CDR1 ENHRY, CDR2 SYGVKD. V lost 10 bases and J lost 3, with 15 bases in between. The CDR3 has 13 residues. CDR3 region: CATRGTEKETQYF. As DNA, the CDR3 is TGTGCCACACGGGGGACAGAAAAAGAGACCCAGTACTTC.

CDR3 amino acids: CASTLEMEGYTF. The CDR3 coding sequence is TGTGCCAGCACCCTCGAGATGGAGGGCTACACCTTC. The rearrangement links TRBV7-9 to TRBJ1-2; D is unresolved. Germline V gene sequence: CDR1 SEHNR, CDR2 FQNEAQ (reference sequence). This CDR3 spans 12 amino acids. V was cut by 7 bases and J by 8 bases, with 14 bases left in between.

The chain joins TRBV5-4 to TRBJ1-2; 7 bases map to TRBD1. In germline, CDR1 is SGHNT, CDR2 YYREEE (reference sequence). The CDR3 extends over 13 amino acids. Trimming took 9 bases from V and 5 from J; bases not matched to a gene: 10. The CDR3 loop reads CATRQGKNYGYTF. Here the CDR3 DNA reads TGTGCCACCAGACAGGGAAAGAATTATGGCTACACCTTC.